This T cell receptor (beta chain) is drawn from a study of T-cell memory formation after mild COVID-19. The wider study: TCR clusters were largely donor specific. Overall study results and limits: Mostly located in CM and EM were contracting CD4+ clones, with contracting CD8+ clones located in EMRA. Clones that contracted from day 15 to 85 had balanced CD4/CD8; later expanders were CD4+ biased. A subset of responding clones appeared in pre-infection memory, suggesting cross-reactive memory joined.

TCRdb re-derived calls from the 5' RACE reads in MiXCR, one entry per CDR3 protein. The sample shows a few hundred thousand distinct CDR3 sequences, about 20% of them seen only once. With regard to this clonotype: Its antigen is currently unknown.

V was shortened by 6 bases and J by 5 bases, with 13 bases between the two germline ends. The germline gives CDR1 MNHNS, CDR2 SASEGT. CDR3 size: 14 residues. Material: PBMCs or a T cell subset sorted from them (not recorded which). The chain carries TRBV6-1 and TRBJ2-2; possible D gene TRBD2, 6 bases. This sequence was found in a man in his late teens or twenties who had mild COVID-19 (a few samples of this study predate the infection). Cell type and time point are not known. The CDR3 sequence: CASRLQGGTGELFF. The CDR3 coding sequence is TGTGCCAGCAGACTCCAGGGAGGAACCGGGGAGCTGTTTTTT.